The present entry profiles one TCR beta chain with its context. This clonotype appeared a few times. It has no known antigen specificity. Nothing much larger sits one base from this clone, and base qualities are not available. Germline trimming amounts to 5 bases on V and 7 bases on J, with 7 as the count of junction bases outside the gene matches. From its cysteine to its phenylalanine, the CDR3 spans 14 amino acids. The read is trimmed to its CDR3 DNA, 42 bases read in frame from base 1. The germline V gene (reference sequence) yields MNHEY for CDR1 and SMNVEV for CDR2. This specimen comes from a study of T cell repertoires in cytomegalovirus infection (dated by TCRdb to between 2019 and 2020). A note on the overall study: Because public TCR beta signatures pointed to carriage of CMV infection together with the matching HLA type, the HLA type of each donor mattered for the analysis.

Sequenced using an Illumina HiSeq 1500. TCRdb itself trimmed the public reads at Q25 with fastp, ran MiXCR and retained productive beta chains. One record per CDR3 amino acid sequence lists the most common genes and DNA. Within this sample are about 260,000 distinct CDR3 sequences, with roughly 9.1% of them counted one time only. Jointly, the top ten make up more than 12% of the sample. What the study reported, not specific to this receptor: In both this cohort and an independent roughly 400-donor cohort, the cumulative frequency of public TCR beta family members distinguished carriers of CMV infection plus the relevant HLA type. The ex vivo response was dominated by HLA-C-restricted CMV-specific TCR beta clonotypes, which also provided the single most frequent clonotype in two of eight donors.

The sample taken for sequencing was PBMCs. The receptor comes from a human donor in good health (CMV status not recorded). Some clones in this sample may be carry-over from other donors' samples. The chain joins TRBV27 to TRBJ1-5, and 8 junction bases match TRBD1. The CDR3 sequence is CASSLGQGTQPQHF. The base sequence is TGTGCCAGCAGTCTCGGACAGGGTACGCAGCCCCAGCATTTT.